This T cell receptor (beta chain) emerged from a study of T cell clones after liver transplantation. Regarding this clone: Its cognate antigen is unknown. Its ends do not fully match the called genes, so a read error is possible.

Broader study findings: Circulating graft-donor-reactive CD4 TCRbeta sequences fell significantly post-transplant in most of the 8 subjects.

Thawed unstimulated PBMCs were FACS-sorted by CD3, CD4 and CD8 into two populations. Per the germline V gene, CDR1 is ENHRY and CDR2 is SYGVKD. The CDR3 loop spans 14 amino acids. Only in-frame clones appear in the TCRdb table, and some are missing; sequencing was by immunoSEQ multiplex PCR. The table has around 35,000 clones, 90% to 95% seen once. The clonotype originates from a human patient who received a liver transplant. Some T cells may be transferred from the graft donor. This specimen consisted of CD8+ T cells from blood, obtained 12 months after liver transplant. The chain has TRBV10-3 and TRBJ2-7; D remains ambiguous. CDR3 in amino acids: CASSESDSSYEQYF. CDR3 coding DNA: TGTGCCAGCAGTGAGTCGGATAGCTCCTACGAGCAGTACTTC.